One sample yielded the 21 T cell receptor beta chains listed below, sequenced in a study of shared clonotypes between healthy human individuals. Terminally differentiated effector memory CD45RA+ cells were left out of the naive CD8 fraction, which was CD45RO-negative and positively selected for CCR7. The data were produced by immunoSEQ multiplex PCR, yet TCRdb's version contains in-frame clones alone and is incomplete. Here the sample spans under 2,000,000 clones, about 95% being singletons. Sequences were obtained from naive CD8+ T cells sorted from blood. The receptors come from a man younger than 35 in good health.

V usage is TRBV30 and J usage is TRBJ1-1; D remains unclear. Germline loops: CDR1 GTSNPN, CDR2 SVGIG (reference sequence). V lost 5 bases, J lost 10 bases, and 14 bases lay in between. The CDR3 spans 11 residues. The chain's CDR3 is CAWGYGDTAFF. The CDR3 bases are TGTGCCTGGGGGTACGGGGATACAGCTTTCTTT.

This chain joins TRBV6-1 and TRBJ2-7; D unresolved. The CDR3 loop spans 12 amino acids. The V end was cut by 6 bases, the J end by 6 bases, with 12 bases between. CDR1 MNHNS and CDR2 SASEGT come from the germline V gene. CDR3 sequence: CASSPPTPEQYF. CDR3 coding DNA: TGTGCCAGCAGCCCCCCAACCCCCGAGCAGTACTTC.

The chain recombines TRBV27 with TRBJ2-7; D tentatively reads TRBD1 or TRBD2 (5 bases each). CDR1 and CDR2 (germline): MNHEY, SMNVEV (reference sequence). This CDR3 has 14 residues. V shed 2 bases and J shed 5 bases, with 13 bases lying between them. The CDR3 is CASSLGPRGDEQYF. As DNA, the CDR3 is TGTGCCAGCAGTTTAGGGCCGCGAGGGGACGAGCAGTACTTC.

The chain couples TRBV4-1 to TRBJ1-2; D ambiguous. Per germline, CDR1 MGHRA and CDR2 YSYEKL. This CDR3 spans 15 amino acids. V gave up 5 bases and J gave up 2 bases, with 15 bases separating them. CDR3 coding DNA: TGCGCCAGCAGCTCAATCCAAGGAGACAACTATGGCTACACCTTC. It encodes CASSSIQGDNYGYTF.

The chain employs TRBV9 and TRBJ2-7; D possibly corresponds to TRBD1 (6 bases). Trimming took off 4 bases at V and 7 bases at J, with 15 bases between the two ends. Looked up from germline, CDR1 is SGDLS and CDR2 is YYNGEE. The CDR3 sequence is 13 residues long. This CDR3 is CASSTGSLTEQYF. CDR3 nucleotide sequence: TGTGCCAGCAGCACAGGGAGCCTTACGGAGCAGTACTTC.

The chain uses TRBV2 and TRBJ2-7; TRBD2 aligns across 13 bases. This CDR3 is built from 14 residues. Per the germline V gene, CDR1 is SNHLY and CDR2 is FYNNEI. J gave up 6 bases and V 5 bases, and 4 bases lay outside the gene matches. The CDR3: CASSWTSGSIEQYF. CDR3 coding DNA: TGTGCCAGCAGTTGGACTAGCGGGAGTATCGAGCAGTACTTC.

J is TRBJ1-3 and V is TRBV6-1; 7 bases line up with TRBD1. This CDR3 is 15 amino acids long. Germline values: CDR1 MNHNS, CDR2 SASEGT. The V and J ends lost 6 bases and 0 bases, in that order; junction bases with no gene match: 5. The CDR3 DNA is TGTGCCAGCAGCCCCACAGGGGACTCTGGAAACACCATATATTTT. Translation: CASSPTGDSGNTIYF.

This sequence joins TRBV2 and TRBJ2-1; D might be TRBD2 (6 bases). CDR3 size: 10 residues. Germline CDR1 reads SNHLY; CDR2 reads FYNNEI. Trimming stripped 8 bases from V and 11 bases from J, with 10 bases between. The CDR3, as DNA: TGTGCCAGCCAGGGACTTCAGCAGTTCTTC. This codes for CASQGLQQFF.

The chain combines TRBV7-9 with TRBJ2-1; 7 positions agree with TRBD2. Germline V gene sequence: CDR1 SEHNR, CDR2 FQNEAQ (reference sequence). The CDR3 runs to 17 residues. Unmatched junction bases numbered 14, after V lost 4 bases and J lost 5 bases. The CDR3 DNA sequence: TGTGCCAGCAGCTATCCTAAGCGTCTAGCGGAGCACAATGAGCAGTTCTTC. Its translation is CASSYPKRLAEHNEQFF.

The CDR3 region has the DNA TGCGCCAGCAGCTTATCAGGTGGGGGATACACTGAAGCTTTCTTT. It is translated as CASSLSGGGYTEAFF. The gene calls are TRBV5-1 and TRBJ1-1; D might be TRBD1 (5 bases). V lost 2 bases and J 3 bases, leaving 14 bases between the germline ends. CDR3 length equals 15 residues. Germline CDR1 reads SGHRS; CDR2 reads YFSETQ.

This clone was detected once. DNA for the CDR3: TGTGCCAGCAGTTTACCTTTCTCCCGAGATACGCAGTATTTT. Translated: CASSLPFSRDTQYF. This chain uses TRBV28 with TRBJ2-3, with D hard to call. V lost 2 bases, J lost 5 bases, and 11 bases lay in between. The CDR3 runs 14 residues. Germline CDR1 is MDHEN and CDR2 is SYDVKM.

The CDR3 DNA reads TGTGCCAGCAGTGAATATACGGGCTCTGGAAACACCATATATTTT. As protein: CASSEYTGSGNTIYF. The rearrangement joins TRBV25-1 to TRBJ1-3; D gene uncertain. The germline gives CDR1 MGHDK, CDR2 SYGVNS. The CDR3 is made up of 15 amino acids. Between the trimmed V and J ends, which lost 0 bases and 0 bases, there was a span of 6 bases.

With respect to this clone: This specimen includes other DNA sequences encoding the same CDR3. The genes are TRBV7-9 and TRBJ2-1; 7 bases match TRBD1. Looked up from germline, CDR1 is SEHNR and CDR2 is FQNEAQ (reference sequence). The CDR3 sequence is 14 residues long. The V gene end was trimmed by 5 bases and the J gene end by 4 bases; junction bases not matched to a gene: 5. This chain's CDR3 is CASSPRDRYNEQFF. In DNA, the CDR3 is TGTGCCAGCAGCCCCCGGGACAGATACAATGAGCAGTTCTTC.

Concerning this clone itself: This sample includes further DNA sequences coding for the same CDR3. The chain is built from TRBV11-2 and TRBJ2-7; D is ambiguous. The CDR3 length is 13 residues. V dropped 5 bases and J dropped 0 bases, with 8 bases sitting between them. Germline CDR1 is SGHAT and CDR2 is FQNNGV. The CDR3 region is CASSLDPSYEQYF. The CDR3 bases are TGTGCCAGCAGCCTCGACCCCTCCTACGAGCAGTACTTC.

The DNA for the CDR3 is TGTGCCACCAGTCCCTCACCGCCGAACACTGAAGCTTTCTTT. This translates into CATSPSPPNTEAFF. The chain links TRBV15 to TRBJ1-1; D gene ambiguous. The CDR3 is 14 amino acids. CDR1 is LNHNV and CDR2 is YYDKDF in the germline V gene (reference sequence). V shed 6 bases and J shed 1 base, with 12 bases lying between them. Full variable domain (outside the CDR3, taken from reference TRBV15 and TRBJ1-1): DAMVIQNPRYQVTQFGKPVTLSCSQTLNHNVMYWYQQKSSQAPKLLFHYYDKDFNNEADTPDNFQSRRPNTSFCFLDIRSPGLGDTAMYLCATSPSPPNTEAFFGQGTRLTVV.

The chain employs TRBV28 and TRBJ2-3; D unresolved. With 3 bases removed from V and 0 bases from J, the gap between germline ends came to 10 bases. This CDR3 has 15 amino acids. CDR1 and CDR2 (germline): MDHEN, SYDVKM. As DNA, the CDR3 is TGTGCCAGCAGTTTTACTTGGGATAGCACAGATACGCAGTATTTT. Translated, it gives CASSFTWDSTDTQYF.

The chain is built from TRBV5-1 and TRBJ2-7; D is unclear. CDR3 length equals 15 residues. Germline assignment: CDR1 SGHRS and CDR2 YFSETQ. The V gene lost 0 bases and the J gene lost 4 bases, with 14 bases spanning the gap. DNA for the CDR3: TGCGCCAGCAGCTTGGAAGAAGGAATATTTTACGAGCAGTACTTC. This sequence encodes CASSLEEGIFYEQYF.

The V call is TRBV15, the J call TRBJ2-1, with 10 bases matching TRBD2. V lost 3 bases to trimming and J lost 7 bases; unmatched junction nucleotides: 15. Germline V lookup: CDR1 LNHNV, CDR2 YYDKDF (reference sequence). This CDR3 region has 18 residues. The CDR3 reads CATSSTIAGGFPLNEQFF. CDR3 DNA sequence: TGTGCCACCAGCAGTACTATAGCGGGGGGCTTCCCCCTAAATGAGCAGTTCTTC.

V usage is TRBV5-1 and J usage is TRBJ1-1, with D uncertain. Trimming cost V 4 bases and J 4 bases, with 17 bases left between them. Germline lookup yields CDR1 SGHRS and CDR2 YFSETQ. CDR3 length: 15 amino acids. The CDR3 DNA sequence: TGCGCCAGCAGCCCCTCCGTGGGGTCGAGCACTGAAGCTTTCTTT. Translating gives CASSPSVGSSTEAFF.

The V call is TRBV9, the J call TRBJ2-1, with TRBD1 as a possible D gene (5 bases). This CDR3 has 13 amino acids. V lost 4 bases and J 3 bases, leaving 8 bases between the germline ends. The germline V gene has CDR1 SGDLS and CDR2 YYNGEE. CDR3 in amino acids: CASSLDSYNEQFF. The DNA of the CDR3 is TGTGCCAGCAGCCTTGACAGCTACAATGAGCAGTTCTTC.

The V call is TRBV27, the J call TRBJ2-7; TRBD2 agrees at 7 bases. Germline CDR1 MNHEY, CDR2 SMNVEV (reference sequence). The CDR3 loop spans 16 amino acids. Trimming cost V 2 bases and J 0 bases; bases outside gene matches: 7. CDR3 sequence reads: CASSLRWEGTSYEQYF. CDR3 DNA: TGTGCCAGCAGTTTAAGGTGGGAGGGTACCTCCTACGAGCAGTACTTC.